The sequence of this TCR beta chain was determined in a study of blood T cell repertoires in COVID-19. On the study more broadly: Donors in the United States, Italy and Spain gave samples during acute or convalescent COVID-19.

In the authors' workflow: For nucleated cells, counts were estimated from reference gene primer amplification. Sequencing was performed with immunoSEQ multiplex PCR; in TCRdb, only in-frame clones are kept and a portion is missing. V and J calls and clone size come straight from that table; D and trimming were deduced from the DNA. The table lists over 200,000 clones, almost 90% of them singletons. Germline V gene sequence: CDR1 SGHDT, CDR2 YYEEEE. V was trimmed by 4 bases and J by 3 bases, leaving 13 bases between them. The length of the CDR3 is 14 residues. Cohort allocation depended upon clinical history that participants reported. No more than 2 weeks before study entry, exposed participants had met a case of COVID-19.

The clonotype comes from a young man who had been exposed to COVID-19. The sample consisted of PBMCs or T cells enriched from blood (not recorded which). This chain links TRBV5-6 with TRBJ1-2; weak D call: TRBD1 (5 bases). The CDR3 reads CASSAQGKDYGYTF. CDR3 nucleotides: TGTGCCAGCAGCGCTCAGGGTAAGGACTATGGCTACACCTTC.